This TCR beta chain was sequenced during a study of blood T cell repertoires in COVID-19. Looking at the study overall: Sites in the United States, Italy and Spain provided acute and convalescent COVID-19 samples. Sources were T cells, B-cell-depleted T cells, or PBMCs; the material itself was cDNA or gDNA.

On this clone itself: The junction shows a germline mismatch at one end, possibly a read error.

This CDR3 spans 15 amino acids. The germline V gene encodes CDR1 SGHAT and CDR2 FQNNGV. In the authors' methods: Reference gene primers were amplified, and this amplification served to estimate nucleated cell counts. Here immunoSEQ multiplex PCR was the method, and the copy in TCRdb shows in-frame clones only, minus some. V, J and clone size reflect that table, while D and trimming were determined from the DNA. The sample has nearly 65,000 clones, around 80% seen once. The chain has TRBV11-2 and TRBJ2-7; TRBD2 might be the D (6 bases). The material sequenced was peripheral blood. The sequence derives from a human donor in a cohort sampled during active COVID-19. CDR3 amino acids: CASSQNPGLPTEPYF. The CDR3, as DNA: TGTGCCAGCAGCCAAAACCCGGGACTCCCCACCGAGCCGTACTTC.